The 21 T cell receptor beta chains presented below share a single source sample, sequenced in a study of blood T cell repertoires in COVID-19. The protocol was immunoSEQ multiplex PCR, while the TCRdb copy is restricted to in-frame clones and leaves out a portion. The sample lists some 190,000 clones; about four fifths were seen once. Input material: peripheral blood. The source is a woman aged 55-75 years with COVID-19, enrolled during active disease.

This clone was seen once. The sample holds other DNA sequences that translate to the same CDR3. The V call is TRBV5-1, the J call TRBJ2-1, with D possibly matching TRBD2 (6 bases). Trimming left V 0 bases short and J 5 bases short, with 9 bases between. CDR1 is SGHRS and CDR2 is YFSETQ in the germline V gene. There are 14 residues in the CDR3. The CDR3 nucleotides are TGCGCCAGCAGCTTGGTGGCGGGGAACAATGAGCAGTTCTTC. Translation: CASSLVAGNNEQFF.

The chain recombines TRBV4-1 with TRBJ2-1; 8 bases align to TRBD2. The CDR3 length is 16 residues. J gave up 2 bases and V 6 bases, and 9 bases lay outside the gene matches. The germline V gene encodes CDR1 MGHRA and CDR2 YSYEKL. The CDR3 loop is CASSSSGGRTYNEQFF. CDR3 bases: TGCGCCAGCAGTTCAAGCGGGGGCCGAACCTACAATGAGCAGTTCTTC.

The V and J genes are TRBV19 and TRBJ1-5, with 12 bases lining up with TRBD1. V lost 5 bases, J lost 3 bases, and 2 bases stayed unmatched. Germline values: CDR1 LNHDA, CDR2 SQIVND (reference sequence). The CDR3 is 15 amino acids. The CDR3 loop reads CASSWGQGANQPQHF. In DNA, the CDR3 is TGTGCCAGTAGTTGGGGACAGGGGGCCAATCAGCCCCAGCATTTT. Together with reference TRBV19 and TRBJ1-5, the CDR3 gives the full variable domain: DGGITQSPKYLFRKEGQNVTLSCEQNLNHDAMYWYRQDPGQGLRLIYYSQIVNDFQKGDIAEGYSVSREKKESFPLTVTSAQKNPTAFYLCASSWGQGANQPQHFGDGTRLSIL.

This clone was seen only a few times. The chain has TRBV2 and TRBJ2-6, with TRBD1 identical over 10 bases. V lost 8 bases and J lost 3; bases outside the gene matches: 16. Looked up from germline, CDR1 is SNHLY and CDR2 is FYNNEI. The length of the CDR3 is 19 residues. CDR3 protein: CASRYSGTGVSGGANVLTF. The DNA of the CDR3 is TGTGCCAGCCGATATTCCGGGACAGGGGTATCGGGTGGGGCCAACGTCCTGACTTTC.

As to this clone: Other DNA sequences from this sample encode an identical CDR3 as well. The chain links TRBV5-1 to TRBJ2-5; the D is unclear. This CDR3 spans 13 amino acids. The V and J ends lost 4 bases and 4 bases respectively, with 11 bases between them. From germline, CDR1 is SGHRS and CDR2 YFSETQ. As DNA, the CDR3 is TGCGCCAGCAGCCTCGGGTCCCGAGAGACCCAGTACTTC. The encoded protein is CASSLGSRETQYF.

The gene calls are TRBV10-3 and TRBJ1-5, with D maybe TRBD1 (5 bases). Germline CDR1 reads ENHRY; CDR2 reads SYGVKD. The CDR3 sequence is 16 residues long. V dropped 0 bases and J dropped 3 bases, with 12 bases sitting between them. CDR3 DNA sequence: TGTGCCATCAGTGAGTCGAGACGGGACTCCAATCAGCCCCAGCATTTT. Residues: CAISESRRDSNQPQHF.

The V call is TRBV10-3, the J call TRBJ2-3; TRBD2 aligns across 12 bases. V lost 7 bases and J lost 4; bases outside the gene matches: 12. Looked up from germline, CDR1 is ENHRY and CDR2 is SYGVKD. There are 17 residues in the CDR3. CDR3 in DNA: TGTGCCATCACTCCAAATGGACTAGCGGGAAATGCAGATACGCAGTATTTT. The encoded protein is CAITPNGLAGNADTQYF.

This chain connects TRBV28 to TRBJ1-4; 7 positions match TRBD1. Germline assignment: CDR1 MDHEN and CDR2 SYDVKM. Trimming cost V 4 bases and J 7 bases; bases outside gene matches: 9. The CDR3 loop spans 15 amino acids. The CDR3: CASSSPTGSAEKLFF. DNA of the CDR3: TGTGCCAGCAGTTCCCCGACAGGGTCGGCTGAAAAACTGTTTTTT.

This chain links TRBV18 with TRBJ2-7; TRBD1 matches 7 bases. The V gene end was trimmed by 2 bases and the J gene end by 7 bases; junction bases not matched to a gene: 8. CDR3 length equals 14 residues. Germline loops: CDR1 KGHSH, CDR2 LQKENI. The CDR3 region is CASSPYRGPTEQYV. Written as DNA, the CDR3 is TGTGCCAGCTCACCATACAGGGGACCCACGGAGCAGTACGTC.

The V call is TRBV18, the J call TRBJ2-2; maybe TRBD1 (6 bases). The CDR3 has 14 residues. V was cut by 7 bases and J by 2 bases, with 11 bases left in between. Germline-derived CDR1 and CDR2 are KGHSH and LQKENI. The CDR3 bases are TGTGCCAGCTTGCTGGACAGAAACACCGGGGAGCTGTTTTTT. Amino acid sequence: CASLLDRNTGELFF. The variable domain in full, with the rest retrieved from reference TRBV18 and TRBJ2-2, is NAGVMQNPRHLVRRRGQEARLRCSPMKGHSHVYWYRQLPEEGLKFMVYLQKENIIDESGMPKERFSAEFPKEGPSILRIQQVVRGDSAAYFCASLLDRNTGELFFGEGSRLTVL.

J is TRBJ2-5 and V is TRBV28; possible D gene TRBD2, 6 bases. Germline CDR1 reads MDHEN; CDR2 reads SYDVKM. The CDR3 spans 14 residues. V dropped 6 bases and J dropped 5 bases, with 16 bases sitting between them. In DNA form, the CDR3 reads TGTGCCAGCAGCGGCGGGAACCTTCGGGAGACCCAGTACTTC. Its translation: CASSGGNLRETQYF.

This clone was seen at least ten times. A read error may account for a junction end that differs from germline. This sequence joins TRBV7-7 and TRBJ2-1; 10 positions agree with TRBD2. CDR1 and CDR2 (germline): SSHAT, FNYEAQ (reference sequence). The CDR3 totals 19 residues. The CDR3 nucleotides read TGTGCTAGCAGCTTAGTCCCGTGGGCTAGCGGGAGAAAATGGGGAGAGCAGTTCTTC. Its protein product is CASSLVPWASGRKWGEQFF. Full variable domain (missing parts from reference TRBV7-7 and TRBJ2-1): GAGVSQSPRYKVTKRGQDVTLRCDPISSHATLYWYQQALGQGPEFLTYFNYEAQPDKSGLPSDRFSAERPEGSISTLTIQRTEQRDSAMYRCASSLVPWASGRKWGEQFFGPGTRLTVL.

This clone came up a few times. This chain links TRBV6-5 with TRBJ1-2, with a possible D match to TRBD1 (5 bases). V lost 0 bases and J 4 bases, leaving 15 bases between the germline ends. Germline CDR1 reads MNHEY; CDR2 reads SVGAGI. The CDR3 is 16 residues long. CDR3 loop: CASSYSSRAGIYGYTF. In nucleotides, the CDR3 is TGTGCCAGCAGTTACTCGAGCAGGGCGGGGATCTATGGCTACACCTTC.

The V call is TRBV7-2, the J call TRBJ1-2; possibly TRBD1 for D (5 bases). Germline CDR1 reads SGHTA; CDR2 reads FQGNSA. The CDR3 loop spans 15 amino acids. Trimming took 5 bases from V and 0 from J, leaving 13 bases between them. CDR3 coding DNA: TGTGCCAGCAGCGCAACAGGACCTGCTAACTATGGCTACACCTTC. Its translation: CASSATGPANYGYTF.

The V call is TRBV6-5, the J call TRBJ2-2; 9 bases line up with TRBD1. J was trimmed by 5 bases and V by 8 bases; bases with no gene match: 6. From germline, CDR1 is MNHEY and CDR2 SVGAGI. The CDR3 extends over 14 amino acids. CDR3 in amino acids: CASRGDRVTGELFF. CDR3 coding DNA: TGTGCCAGCCGAGGGGACAGGGTGACCGGGGAGCTGTTTTTT.

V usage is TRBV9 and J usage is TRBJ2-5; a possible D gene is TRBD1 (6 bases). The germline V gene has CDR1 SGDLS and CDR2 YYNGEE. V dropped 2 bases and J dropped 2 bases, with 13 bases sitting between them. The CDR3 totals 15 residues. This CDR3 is CASSVTGTVQETQYF. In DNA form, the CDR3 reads TGTGCCAGCAGCGTTACAGGGACGGTTCAAGAGACCCAGTACTTC.

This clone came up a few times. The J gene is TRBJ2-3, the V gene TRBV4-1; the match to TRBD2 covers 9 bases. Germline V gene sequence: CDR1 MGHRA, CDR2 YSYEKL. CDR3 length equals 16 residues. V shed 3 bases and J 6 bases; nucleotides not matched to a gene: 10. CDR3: CASSQYSRGGMDTQYF. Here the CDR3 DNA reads TGCGCCAGCAGCCAGTACTCGCGGGGGGGGATGGATACGCAGTATTTT.

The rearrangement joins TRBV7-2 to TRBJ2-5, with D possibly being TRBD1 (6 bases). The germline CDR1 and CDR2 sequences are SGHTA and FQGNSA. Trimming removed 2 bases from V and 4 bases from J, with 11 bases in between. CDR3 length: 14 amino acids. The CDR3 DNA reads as TGTGCCAGCAGCTTAAATCACAGGGCAGAGACCCAGTACTTC. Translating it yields CASSLNHRAETQYF.

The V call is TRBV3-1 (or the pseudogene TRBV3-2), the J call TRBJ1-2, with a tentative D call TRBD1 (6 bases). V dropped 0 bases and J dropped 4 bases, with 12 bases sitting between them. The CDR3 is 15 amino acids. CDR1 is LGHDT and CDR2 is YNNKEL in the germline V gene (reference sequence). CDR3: CASSQDRSRGYGYTF. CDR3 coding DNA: TGTGCCAGCAGCCAAGATAGGAGCAGGGGCTATGGCTACACCTTC.

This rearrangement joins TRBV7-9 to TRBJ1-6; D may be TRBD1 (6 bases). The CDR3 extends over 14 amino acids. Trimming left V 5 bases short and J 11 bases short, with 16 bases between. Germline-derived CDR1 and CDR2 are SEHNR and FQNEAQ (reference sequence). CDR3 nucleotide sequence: TGTGCCAGCAGCAACCCGACAGGTAGCCCACCCCTCCACTTT. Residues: CASSNPTGSPPLHF.

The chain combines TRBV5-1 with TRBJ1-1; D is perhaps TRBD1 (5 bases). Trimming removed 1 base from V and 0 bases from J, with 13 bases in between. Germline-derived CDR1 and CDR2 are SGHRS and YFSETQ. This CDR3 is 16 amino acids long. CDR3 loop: CASSLLPGSMNTEAFF. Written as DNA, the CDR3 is TGCGCCAGCAGCTTGCTGCCAGGGTCCATGAACACTGAAGCTTTCTTT.